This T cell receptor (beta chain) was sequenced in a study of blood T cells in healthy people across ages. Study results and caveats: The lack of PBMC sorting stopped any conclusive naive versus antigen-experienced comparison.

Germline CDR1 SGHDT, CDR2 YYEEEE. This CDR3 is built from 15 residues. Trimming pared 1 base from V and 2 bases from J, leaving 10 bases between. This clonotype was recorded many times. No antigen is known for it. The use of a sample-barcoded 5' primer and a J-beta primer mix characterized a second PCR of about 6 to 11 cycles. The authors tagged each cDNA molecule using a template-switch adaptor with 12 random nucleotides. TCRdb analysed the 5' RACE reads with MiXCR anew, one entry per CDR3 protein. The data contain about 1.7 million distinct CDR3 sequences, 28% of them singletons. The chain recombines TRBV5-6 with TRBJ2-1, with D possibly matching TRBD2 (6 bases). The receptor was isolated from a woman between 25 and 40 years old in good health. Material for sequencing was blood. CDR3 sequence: CASSLRGVTYNEQFF. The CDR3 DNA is TGTGCCAGCAGCTTGCGCGGGGTCACCTACAATGAGCAGTTCTTC.